This T cell receptor (beta chain) was found in a study of cytomegalovirus exposure and HLA in healthy donors. Whole-study findings and limits: Per published reports, the classifier diagnosed cytomegalovirus status with high specificity and sensitivity. Most TCR sequences were uncommon, yet certain public TCRs appeared in many donors. One later analysis, an examination of the 100 to 150 validation repertoires, found that first-cohort TCR clusters tended to co-occur in them. Among TCR beta chains, those listed as cytomegalovirus-associated numbered roughly 150.

This clone was counted only a few times. Its target is not known. Only in-frame clones appear in the TCRdb table, and some are missing; sequencing was by immunoSEQ multiplex PCR. In the table there are almost 200,000 clones, about three quarters of which are singletons. The CDR3 runs to 16 residues. Germline V gene lookup returns CDR1 MNHNS and CDR2 SASEGT. Trimming cost V 0 bases and J 3 bases, with 14 bases left between them. The gene calls are TRBV6-1 and TRBJ1-2; D remains unclear. The sequencing input was PBMCs. The sequence came from a woman aged 25 to 39 in good health and CMV-seronegative. Here the CDR3 DNA reads TGTGCCAGCAGTGAAGCGGGCAGGCCGCGCGACTATGGCTACACCTTC. Translated, it gives CASSEAGRPRDYGYTF.